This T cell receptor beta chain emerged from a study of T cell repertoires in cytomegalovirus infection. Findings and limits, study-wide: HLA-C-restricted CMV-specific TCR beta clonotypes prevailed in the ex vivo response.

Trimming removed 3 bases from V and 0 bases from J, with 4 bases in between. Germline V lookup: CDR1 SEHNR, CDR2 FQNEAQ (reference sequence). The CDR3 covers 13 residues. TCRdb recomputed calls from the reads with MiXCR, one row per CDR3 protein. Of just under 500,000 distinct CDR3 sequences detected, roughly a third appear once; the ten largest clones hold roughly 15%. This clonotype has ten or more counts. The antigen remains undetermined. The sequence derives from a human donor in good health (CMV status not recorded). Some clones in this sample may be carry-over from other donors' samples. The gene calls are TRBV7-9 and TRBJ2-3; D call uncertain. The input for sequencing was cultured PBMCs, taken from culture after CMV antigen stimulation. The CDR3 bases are TGTGCCAGCAGCTTCGGGAGCACAGATACGCAGTATTTT. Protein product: CASSFGSTDTQYF.